Presented here are 8 T cell receptor beta chains from one specimen sequenced in a study of T cell changes during pregnancy in multiple sclerosis. Repertoires were generated with immunoSEQ multiplex PCR, while TCRdb's copy carries only in-frame clones and drops some. Among 20,000 to 25,000 clones listed, around 86% were seen once. The sequences come from CD8+ T cells from peripheral blood mononuclear cells, collected in the first trimester of pregnancy. The origin of the receptors is a female donor in good health, enrolled as a control in a pregnancy study.

The V and J genes are TRBV27 and TRBJ2-7; D remains ambiguous. Germline V gives CDR1 MNHEY, CDR2 SMNVEV (reference sequence). The CDR3 is made up of 11 amino acids. Trimming took 4 bases from V and 4 from J, leaving 5 bases between them. The CDR3 here is CASSYQYEQYF. In DNA, the CDR3 is TGTGCCAGCAGTTATCAGTACGAGCAGTACTTC.

This rearrangement joins TRBV4-3 to TRBJ2-3; D is ambiguous. The CDR3 has 14 amino acids. CDR1 is LGHNA and CDR2 is YSLEER in the germline V gene. V shed 0 bases and J shed 10 bases, with 14 bases lying between them. CDR3 DNA sequence: TGCGCCAGCAGCCAAGATCGAGGCCCTACGCCGCAGTATTTT. This codes for CASSQDRGPTPQYF.

The chain uses TRBV9 and TRBJ1-2; TRBD1 aligns across 7 bases. J lost 4 bases, V lost 3 bases, and 3 bases had no gene match. Germline lookup yields CDR1 SGDLS and CDR2 YYNGEE. This CDR3 is 13 amino acids long. The CDR3 nucleotides read TGTGCCAGCAGCGGGGGACAGTCCTATGGCTACACCTTC. Its protein is CASSGGQSYGYTF.

The chain is built from TRBV5-4 and TRBJ2-3; 9 positions match TRBD2. Trimming removed 0 bases from V and 4 bases from J; junction bases left unmatched: 6. There are 16 residues in the CDR3. CDR1 is SGHNT and CDR2 is YYREEE in the germline V gene (reference sequence). The CDR3 DNA follows: TGTGCCAGCAGCTTGGGAGTTGGCGGGGGGGCAGATACGCAGTATTTT. Protein sequence: CASSLGVGGGADTQYF. Full variable domain (remainder filled in from reference TRBV5-4 and TRBJ2-3): ETGVTQSPTHLIKTRGQQVTLRCSSQSGHNTVSWYQQALGQGPQFIFQYYREEENGRGNFPPRFSGLQFPNYSSELNVNALELDDSALYLCASSLGVGGGADTQYFGPGTRLTVL.

This clone showed up just once. The chain links TRBV9 to TRBJ2-5; 9 bases line up with TRBD1. The CDR3 sequence is 14 residues long. CDR1 is SGDLS, CDR2 YYNGEE, per germline. J gave up 5 bases and V 4 bases, and 6 bases lay outside the gene matches. The CDR3 nucleotides read TGTGCCAGCAGCTCCGGGACAGGGATTGAGACCCAGTACTTC. This encodes CASSSGTGIETQYF.

The gene calls are TRBV28 and TRBJ2-5; perhaps TRBD1 as D (6 bases). The V end was cut by 6 bases, the J end by 4 bases, with 9 bases between. Per germline, CDR1 MDHEN and CDR2 SYDVKM. The CDR3 loop spans 12 amino acids. The CDR3 loop is CASSSRGETQYF. The CDR3 DNA reads TGTGCCAGCAGCAGCAGGGGAGAGACCCAGTACTTC. The full variable domain, completed using reference TRBV28 and TRBJ2-5, is DVKVTQSSRYLVKRTGEKVFLECVQDMDHENMFWYRQDPGLGLRLIYFSYDVKMKEKGDIPEGYSVSREKKERFSLILESASTNQTSMYLCASSSRGETQYFGPGTRLLVL.

J is TRBJ2-2 and V is TRBV7-9; TRBD2 is a possible D gene (5 bases). This CDR3 contains 17 residues. The V end was cut by 0 bases, the J end by 5 bases, with 16 bases between. Germline CDR1 SEHNR, CDR2 FQNEAQ (reference sequence). The DNA for the CDR3 is TGTGCCAGCAGCTTAGCGGAGGCAGTTTGGGGTACCGGGGAGCTGTTTTTT. Translating gives CASSLAEAVWGTGELFF.

This sequence joins TRBV28 and TRBJ1-2; a weak D match, TRBD1 (6 bases). Germline V lookup: CDR1 MDHEN, CDR2 SYDVKM. Trimming stripped 7 bases from V and 4 bases from J, with 16 bases between. This CDR3 comprises 14 residues. The CDR3 DNA is TGTGCCAGCACCCTCGGGCAGGGGAGCTATGGCTACACCTTC. Its protein product is CASTLGQGSYGYTF.